This TCR beta chain emerged from a study of T cells after posttransplantation cyclophosphamide. Study observations and caveats: Later post-transplant blood repertoires were often dominated by donor CD8+ memory clones.

Peripheral blood was collected from the related graft donor on the marrow donation day. Between the trimmed V and J ends, which lost 4 bases and 4 bases, there was a span of 18 bases. This CDR3 has 15 amino acids. Germline V gene sequence: CDR1 SGHRS, CDR2 YFSETQ. Concerning this clone: What it binds is unknown.

Assay used: immunoSEQ multiplex PCR; TCRdb lists only in-frame clones, some missing. The sample records 66,000 or so clones, around 95% being singletons. The clonotype originates from a woman in her 30s in good health and a related stem cell transplant donor. The source material was PBMCs. The chain uses TRBV5-1 and TRBJ2-7, with D possibly TRBD1 on 6 matching bases. CDR3 sequence: CASSPEGGRGYEQYF. Written as DNA, the CDR3 is TGCGCCAGCAGCCCTGAAGGGGGAAGAGGGTACGAGCAGTACTTC. The variable domain in full, completed from reference TRBV5-1 and TRBJ2-7, reads KAGVTQTPRYLIKTRGQQVTLSCSPISGHRSVSWYQQTPGQGLQFLFEYFSETQRNKGNFPGRFSGRQFSNSRSEMNVSTLELGDSALYLCASSPEGGRGYEQYFGPGTRLTVT.